These 5 T cell receptor beta chains came from one sample sequenced in a study of response to subunit inactivated influenza vaccine. MiXCR, applied by TCRdb to the RT-PCR reads, yields one record per CDR3 protein. The sample carries approximately 500,000 distinct CDR3 sequences, approximately 22% recorded once. The same sample was also used in a study of T cells expressing NK-cell markers. That source notes: Generation of TCR beta cDNA was performed by 5'RACE template switching incorporating UMIs.

The sequencing here drew on CD4+ T cells sorted from PBMCs, taken 12 days after vaccination. The receptor set was obtained from a man aged 50 to 60 who received an inactivated influenza vaccine.

This clonotype appeared a few times. The V gene is TRBV20-1, the J gene TRBJ2-7; D not certain. The CDR3 loop spans 16 amino acids. Germline CDR1 and CDR2: DFQATT and SNEGSKA (reference sequence). V was shortened by 3 bases and J by 0 bases, with 18 bases between the two germline ends. CDR3 sequence: CSARTSLGVSSYEQYF. CDR3 nucleotides: TGCAGTGCTAGGACTTCTTTGGGCGTGAGCTCCTACGAGCAGTACTTC.

This clonotype was found once. V is TRBV7-8 and J is TRBJ2-3; D is undetermined. V was trimmed by 3 bases and J by 2 bases, leaving 15 bases between them. Looked up from germline, CDR1 is SGHVS and CDR2 is FQNEAQ. This CDR3 has 16 amino acids. The CDR3 sequence is CASSFIGIRPTDTQYF. The CDR3, as DNA: TGTGCCAGCAGCTTCATTGGGATTCGGCCCACAGATACGCAGTATTTT.

The chain is built from TRBV6-1 and TRBJ2-7; D tentatively fits TRBD1 or TRBD2 (6 bases each). The germline V and J ends were trimmed by 7 bases and 3 bases, with 16 bases remaining between them. The CDR3 contains 14 residues. CDR1 and CDR2 (germline): MNHNS, SASEGT. CDR3 in DNA: TGTGCCAGCAATAAAGGGGGGACCTACTACGAGCAGTACTTC. Its protein product is CASNKGGTYYEQYF.

This clonotype was found a few times. The chain carries TRBV18 and TRBJ2-7; maybe TRBD1 (5 bases). Germline V gene data show CDR1 as KGHSH and CDR2 as LQKENI. Trimming shortened V by 3 bases and J by 7 bases, and 13 bases separated the two germline ends. The CDR3 extends over 13 amino acids. CDR3 in DNA: TGTGCCAGCTCACCCCCACCAGGGCAAGAGCAGTACTTC. It codes for CASSPPPGQEQYF. Drawing the rest from reference TRBV18 and TRBJ2-7, the complete variable domain is NAGVMQNPRHLVRRRGQEARLRCSPMKGHSHVYWYRQLPEEGLKFMVYLQKENIIDESGMPKERFSAEFPKEGPSILRIQQVVRGDSAAYFCASSPPPGQEQYFGPGTRLTVT.

The table lists this clonotype with a few counts. V usage is TRBV29-1 and J usage is TRBJ2-1; the match to TRBD2 covers 10 bases. Per germline, CDR1 SQVTM and CDR2 ANQGSEA. Trimming at V came to 6 bases and at J to 2 bases, leaving 4 bases not matched to a gene. CDR3 length: 14 residues. Here the CDR3 reads CSVAGGGTYNEQFF. Here the CDR3 DNA reads TGCAGCGTAGCGGGGGGGGGCACCTACAATGAGCAGTTCTTC.